The following is a T cell receptor (beta chain) sequence with its context. The antigen is unknown. The assay was immunoSEQ multiplex PCR, and TCRdb's table has in-frame clones only and misses some. The top ten hold around 0.47% of the sample, which has some 1,600,000 clones, roughly 98% seen once. The source of the sample is a study of shared clonotypes between healthy human individuals. In the study overall: Per-donor plates numbered three CD4 naive, three CD4 memory, two CD8 naive and one CD8 memory. The study's findings and limits: Sharing of clonotypes among donors was expected to vary with sequencing depth. Sorted-subset sequencing was shown by rarefaction to be incomplete despite large depth.

The sequencing input was naive CD4+ T cells sorted from blood. Subset of the sample: CD45RA+ positively selected. The sequence was collected from a man aged 25 to 45 in good health.

In nucleotides, the CDR3 is TGTGCCAGCTCACCACCGGGGCAGGCTAATGAAAAACTGTTTTTT. Protein sequence: CASSPPGQANEKLFF. The chain links TRBV18 to TRBJ1-4; maybe TRBD1 (5 bases). The CDR3 sequence is 15 residues long. V was pared by 0 bases and J by 3 bases, with 8 bases between. Germline V gives CDR1 KGHSH, CDR2 LQKENI.